This TCR beta chain was recovered during a study of blood T cell repertoires in COVID-19. Study as a whole: Material from acute and convalescent COVID-19 was sourced from the United States, Italy and Spain. PBMCs, B-cell-depleted T cells, or T cells were the source of the cDNA or gDNA that made up the material.

How the authors handled the data: Estimation of nucleated cell counts was performed using reference gene primer amplification. TCRdb's copy holds only in-frame clones and misses some; the assay was immunoSEQ multiplex PCR. For V, J and clone size, that table is used; D and trimming come from the DNA. Of 200,000 to 300,000 clones listed, roughly four fifths are singletons. The V and J ends lost 3 bases and 6 bases respectively, with 8 bases between them. Germline lookup yields CDR1 DFQATT and CDR2 SNEGSKA (reference sequence). The CDR3 extends over 12 amino acids. The material sequenced was peripheral blood. The V gene is TRBV20-1, the J gene TRBJ2-2; TRBD1 might be the D (5 bases). The clonotype originates from a man over 45 with acute or convalescent COVID-19. The CDR3 here is CSASPGSGELFF. DNA for the CDR3: TGCAGTGCTAGTCCAGGGTCCGGGGAGCTGTTTTTT.